The entry that follows covers one T cell receptor beta chain sequence. One end of the junction does not line up with germline, which may come from a read error. TCRdb re-called the 5' RACE reads through MiXCR, storing one row per CDR3 protein. The table has about 160,000 distinct CDR3 sequences, around 9% seen once. From germline, CDR1 is LGHDT and CDR2 YNNKEL (reference sequence). The CDR3 loop spans 11 amino acids. The data stem from a study of T cells after yellow fever vaccination. Source: CD8+ T cells sorted from PBMCs, taken 45 days after the yellow fever booster vaccination. The rearrangement uses TRBV3-1 and TRBJ2-3, with D unresolved. The clonotype was recovered from a man aged 18 to 30 who received the YFV17D yellow fever vaccine. CDR3 in DNA: TGTGCCAGCATCCAAACAGATACGCAGTATTTT. Its protein is CASIQTDTQYF.